This T cell receptor (beta chain) was observed in a study of T cells in women clearing cervical HPV infection. Across the whole study: Cases: HPV16-related CIN3 or worse on histology, a couple of invasive cancers. No precancer developed; the control's incident HPV16 infection cleared within 12 months.

General study points: It is unknown whether associations predate infection; no effector/memory or HPV-specific sorting.

The CDR3 contains 16 residues. The V gene end was trimmed by 0 bases and the J gene end by 3 bases; junction bases not matched to a gene: 4. Germline CDR1 and CDR2: SNHLY and FYNNEI. As for this clone: Its antigen remains unknown. The read terminates 3 residues before the CDR3 end, so the remaining end is supplied by the germline J gene.

The method was immunoSEQ multiplex PCR; TCRdb's version includes in-frame clones alone and lacks a portion of them. Its listing shows about 46,000 clones. Material: blood buffy coat. The TCR comes from a woman between 18 and 70 years old with a cervical HPV16 infection that either progressed to CIN3+ or cleared (not recorded which). The V gene is TRBV2, the J gene TRBJ1-5; 8 bases map to TRBD1. The sequenced CDR3 bases are TGTGCCAGCAGTGAAGCAAGACAGGGGATCAATCAGCCC. Translating gives CASSEARQGINQP. The whole CDR3 protein is CASSEARQGINQPQHF.